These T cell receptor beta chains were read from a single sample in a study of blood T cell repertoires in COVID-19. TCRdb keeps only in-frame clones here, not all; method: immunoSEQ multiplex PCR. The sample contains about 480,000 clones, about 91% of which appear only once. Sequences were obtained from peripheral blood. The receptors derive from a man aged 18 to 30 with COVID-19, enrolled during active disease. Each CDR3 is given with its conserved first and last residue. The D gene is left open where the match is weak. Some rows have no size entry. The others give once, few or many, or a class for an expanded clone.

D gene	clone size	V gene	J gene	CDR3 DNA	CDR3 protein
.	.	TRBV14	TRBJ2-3	TGTGCCAGCAGCCAGACGGATTTAGCATACCTCACAGATACGCAGTATTTT	CASSQTDLAYLTDTQYF
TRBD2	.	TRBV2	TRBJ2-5	TGTGCCAGCAGACCATTACCTGGGACTACCGTCCTAGAGACCCAGTACTTC	CASRPLPGTTVLETQYF
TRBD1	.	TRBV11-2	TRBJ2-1	TGTGCCAGCAGCTTTCTTGTATCTTGGACAGGGGCCTACAATGAGCAGTTCTTC	CASSFLVSWTGAYNEQFF
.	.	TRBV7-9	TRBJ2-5	TGTGCCAGCAGCTTAGGGCAGGGAGAGACCCAGTACTTC	CASSLGQGETQYF
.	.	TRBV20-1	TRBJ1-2	TGCAGTGCTGGTGAACAGGCGACCTATGGCTACACCTTC	CSAGEQATYGYTF
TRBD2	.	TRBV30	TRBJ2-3	TGTGCCTGGAGTGCTAGCGGATTGACAGATACGCAGTATTTT	CAWSASGLTDTQYF
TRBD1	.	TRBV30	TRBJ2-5	TGTGCCTGGAGTGTCTCAGGGGGCCAAGAGACCCAGTACTTC	CAWSVSGGQETQYF
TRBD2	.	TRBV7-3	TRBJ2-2	TGTGCCAGCAGCCTCATTGCGGGAGGGGCCGGGGAGCTGTTTTTT	CASSLIAGGAGELFF
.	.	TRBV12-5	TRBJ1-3	TGTGCTAGTGGTTTGGTAACAGGCCCTGGAAACACCATATATTTT	CASGLVTGPGNTIYF
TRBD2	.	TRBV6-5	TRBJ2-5	TGTGCCAGCAGTTATAGCGGGGGCCCCCAAGAGACCCAGTACTTC	CASSYSGGPQETQYF
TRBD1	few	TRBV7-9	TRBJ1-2	TGTGCCAGCAGCAATTGGGACAGGGGTTCCTATGGCTACACCTTC	CASSNWDRGSYGYTF
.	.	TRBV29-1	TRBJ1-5	TGCAGCGTTGAAGCGGACGCCCGGAGGGGACAGCCCCAGCATTTT	CSVEADARRGQPQHF
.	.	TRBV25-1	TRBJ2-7	TGTGCCAGCAGTGAAAGAGTGCAGTACTTC	CASSERVQYF
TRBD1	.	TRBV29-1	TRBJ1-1	TGCAGCGTGGGACAGGTGAACACTGAAGCTTTCTTT	CSVGQVNTEAFF
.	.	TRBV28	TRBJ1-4	TGTGCCAGCAGTGAACCCCGGGGGAGGGCTAATGAAAAACTGTTTTTT	CASSEPRGRANEKLFF
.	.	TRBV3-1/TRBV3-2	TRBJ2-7	TGTGCCAGCAGCCAAGATAGGGGGATCGAGCAGTACTTC	CASSQDRGIEQYF
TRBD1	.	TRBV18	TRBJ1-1	TGTGCCAGCTCGGGACAGCCGAACACTGAAGCTTTCTTT	CASSGQPNTEAFF
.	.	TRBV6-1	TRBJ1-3	TGTGCCAGCAGTGAAATGGGCAAGAGCTCTGGAAACACCATATATTTT	CASSEMGKSSGNTIYF
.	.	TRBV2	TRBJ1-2	TGTGCCAGCAGAAGTCAGGAAAGCGGCTACACCTTC	CASRSQESGYTF
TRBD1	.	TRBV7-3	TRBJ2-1	TGTGCCAGCAGCTCAATGACAGGGTCCTACAATGAGCAGTTCTTC	CASSSMTGSYNEQFF
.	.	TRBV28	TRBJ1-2	TGTGCCAGCAGTTCAGGGGACTATGGCTACACCTTC	CASSSGDYGYTF
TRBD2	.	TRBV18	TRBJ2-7	TGTGCCAGCTCACGGACTAGCGGGAGTAGGTCCCACGAGCAGTACTTC	CASSRTSGSRSHEQYF
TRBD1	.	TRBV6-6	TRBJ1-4	TGTGCCAGCAGCAACAGTGACAGGGTCTATGAAAAACTGTTTTTT	CASSNSDRVYEKLFF
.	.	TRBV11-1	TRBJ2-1	TGTGCCAGCAGGCCCCCGGGGGACTGGGAGCAGTTCTTC	CASRPPGDWEQFF
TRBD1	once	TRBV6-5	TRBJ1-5	TGTGCCAGCGCGAGACAGGGGATCGGTCAGCCCCAGCATTTT	CASARQGIGQPQHF
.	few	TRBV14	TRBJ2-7	TGTGCCAGCAGCCAAACGGGACTTAAACGCTACGAGCAGTACTTC	CASSQTGLKRYEQYF
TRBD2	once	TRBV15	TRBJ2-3	TGTGCCACCAGCAGACCCGGGACTAGCGGGAGTTTGAATTTT	CATSRPGTSGSLNF
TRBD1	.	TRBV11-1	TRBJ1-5	TGTGCCAGCAGCTCGGACAGGGGACAGCCCCAGCATTTT	CASSSDRGQPQHF
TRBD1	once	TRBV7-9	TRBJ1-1	TGTGCCAGCAGCTTAGTAAGGGGACAGGGAGAAGCTTTCTTT	CASSLVRGQGEAFF
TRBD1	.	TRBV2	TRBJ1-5	TGTGCCAGCTGTGGGAGGGGTGGGACAGGGGCCCAGCCCCAGCATTTT	CASCGRGGTGAQPQHF
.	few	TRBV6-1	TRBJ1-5	TGTGCCAGCAGTGAAGCCCTCAATCAGCCCCAGCATTTT	CASSEALNQPQHF
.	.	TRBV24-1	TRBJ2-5	TGTGCCACCAGTGATTTCAGGGTTACGCCACAGGGCGTCCAAGAGACCCAGTACTTC	CATSDFRVTPQGVQETQYF
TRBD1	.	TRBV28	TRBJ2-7	TGTGCCAGCAGACCTACAGGGGTCGAGCAGTACTTC	CASRPTGVEQYF
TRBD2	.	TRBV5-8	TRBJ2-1	TGTGCCAGCAGCTTGGCAATTAGCGGGGGGGCCTGGGAGCAGTTCTTC	CASSLAISGGAWEQFF
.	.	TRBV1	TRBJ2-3	TGTGACGGGGGTTATCATGGTGGTACGCAGTATTTT	CDGGYHGGTQYF
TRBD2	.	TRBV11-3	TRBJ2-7	TGTGCCAGCAGCTCTAGCGGGATCTCAGCGATTGAGTACTTC	CASSSSGISAIEYF
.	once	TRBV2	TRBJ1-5	TGTGCCAGCAGTGAGGACTCGGGCCGCAATCAGCCCCAGCATTTT	CASSEDSGRNQPQHF
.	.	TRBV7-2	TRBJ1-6	TGTGCCAGCAGCTTAGATGGCCGCTATTCACCCCTCCACTTT	CASSLDGRYSPLHF
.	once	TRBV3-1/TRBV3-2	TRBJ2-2	TGTGCCAGCAGCCAAGACCCGAGGGGGGAGCTGTTTTTT	CASSQDPRGELFF
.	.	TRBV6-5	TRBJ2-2	TGTGCCAGCAGTTTGGGACTCCCGAAGGCCGGGGAGCTGTTTTTT	CASSLGLPKAGELFF
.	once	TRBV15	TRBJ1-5	TGTGCCACCAGCAGAGGAGGCGGTAGCAATCAGCCCCAGCATTTT	CATSRGGGSNQPQHF